Listed below are T cell receptor beta chains from one sample, sequenced in a study of blood T cell repertoires in COVID-19. Only in-frame clones appear in the TCRdb table, and some are missing; sequencing was by immunoSEQ multiplex PCR. The sample carries about 41,000 clones, about 79% recorded once. Sequenced input: peripheral blood. These receptor sequences come from an older woman with acute or convalescent COVID-19. Both conserved end residues are part of each CDR3. The D gene is left open where the match is weak. Clone sizes are given selectively: once, few, many, or a class where the clone is expanded.

d_gene,abundance,j_gene,v_gene,CDR3nt,CDR3aa
-,once,TRBJ1-5,TRBV3-1/TRBV3-2,TGTGCCAGCAGCCAGAGACAAGGCAATCAGCCCCAGCATTTT,CASSQRQGNQPQHF
TRBD2,-,TRBJ2-7,TRBV5-1,TGCGCCAGCAGCACCTTAGCGGGTGTCGGCTACGAGCAGTACTTC,CASSTLAGVGYEQYF
TRBD1,-,TRBJ1-2,TRBV9,TGTGCCAGCAGGCATTTAGGGACAGTCTATGGCTACACCTTC,CASRHLGTVYGYTF
-,-,TRBJ1-1,TRBV7-3,TGTGCCAGCAGCTTATACCCCCAGGGTAGGGGGACTGAAGCTTTCTTT,CASSLYPQGRGTEAFF
TRBD1,-,TRBJ1-4,TRBV5-6,TGTGCCAGCAGCCTCGGACAGGGGAGGGATGAAAAACTGTTTTTT,CASSLGQGRDEKLFF
-,-,TRBJ2-1,TRBV27,TGTGCCAGCAGTTTATCGGGGGCGCACTCCTACAATGAGCAGTTCTTC,CASSLSGAHSYNEQFF
TRBD2,-,TRBJ2-3,TRBV18,TGTGCCAGCTCGCCTAACTTAGCGGGGGGGCCAGATACGCAGTATTTT,CASSPNLAGGPDTQYF
TRBD2,-,TRBJ2-3,TRBV30,TGTGCCTGGAGCTACGCGGGAGTTGGGGGAGATACGCAGTATTTT,CAWSYAGVGGDTQYF
TRBD1,-,TRBJ2-7,TRBV9,TGTGCCAGCAGCGTAGCTCAGGGGGCCTACGAGCAGTACTTC,CASSVAQGAYEQYF
TRBD2,-,TRBJ2-5,TRBV28,TGTGCCAGCAGTACCCCCATAGCGGGGGGAATAGAGACCCAGTACTTC,CASSTPIAGGIETQYF
TRBD1,-,TRBJ1-4,TRBV3-1/TRBV3-2,TGTGCCAGCAGCCGACAGGGAAGAACAACTAATGAAAAACTGTTTTTT,CASSRQGRTTNEKLFF
TRBD1,once,TRBJ2-1,TRBV19,TGTGCCAGTAGTAGAACAGGGGCGGTTGGCAATGAGCAGTTCTTC,CASSRTGAVGNEQFF
TRBD1,-,TRBJ1-6,TRBV19,TGTGCCAGTAGTCTCGGGACAGCGTTCAATTCACCCCTCCACTTT,CASSLGTAFNSPLHF
TRBD2,-,TRBJ2-3,TRBV2,TGTGCCAGCAGCTTTAGCGGGGGAACAGATACGCAGTATTTT,CASSFSGGTDTQYF
-,-,TRBJ1-3,TRBV3-1/TRBV3-2,TGTGCCAGCAGCCCAGGGGTATCTGGAAACACCATATATTTT,CASSPGVSGNTIYF
TRBD1,-,TRBJ1-2,TRBV19,TGTGCCAGTAGTGGGACAGGGGATGGCTACACCTTC,CASSGTGDGYTF
-,once,TRBJ2-3,TRBV9,TGTGCCAGCAGCGTAGATAGCATCACAGATACGCAGTATTTT,CASSVDSITDTQYF
TRBD1,-,TRBJ1-5,TRBV19,TGTGCCAGTAGTATATGGACAGGGGGAAGCAATCAGCCCCAGCATTTT,CASSIWTGGSNQPQHF
-,-,TRBJ1-2,TRBV10-3,TGTGCCATCAGTGAGTCAGGGGTTCGGGGCTACACCTTC,CAISESGVRGYTF
-,-,TRBJ1-2,TRBV30,TGTGCCTGGACCCTCCAGGGGTACTATGGCTACACCTTC,CAWTLQGYYGYTF
-,-,TRBJ2-7,TRBV20-1,TGCAGTGCTGGTGGACAGGCCGGGAGGGACGAGCAGTACTTC,CSAGGQAGRDEQYF
-,-,TRBJ2-7,TRBV9,TGTGCCAGCAGCGTAGACCCGCCTGCATTTGGGCTGTGCCACTACGAGCAGTACTTC,CASSVDPPAFGLCHYEQYF
-,-,TRBJ2-5,TRBV2,TGTGCCAGCACAGTAACCCAAAAAGAGACCCAGTACTTC,CASTVTQKETQYF
-,-,TRBJ2-5,TRBV5-6,TGTGCCAGCAGTCTACGGGAGACCCAGTACTTC,CASSLRETQYF
TRBD1,-,TRBJ1-1,TRBV28,TGTGCCAGCAGTTCGGCAGGGGGCCACACTGAAGCTTTCTTT,CASSSAGGHTEAFF
TRBD2,-,TRBJ2-3,TRBV9,TGTGCCAGCAGCGCGGGTAGCGGGGTCAAAGATACGCAGTATTTT,CASSAGSGVKDTQYF
TRBD1,-,TRBJ2-7,TRBV3-1/TRBV3-2,TGTGCCAGCAGCCACACCAGAGGGGGACAGGGGGCTTACGAGCAGTACTTC,CASSHTRGGQGAYEQYF
-,-,TRBJ1-6,TRBV5-1,TGCGCCAGCAGCCCCACAGACAGGACGAATTCACCCCTCCACTTT,CASSPTDRTNSPLHF
-,-,TRBJ2-7,TRBV28,TGTGCCAGCCGCGCTTTCGGAGGAGGCTCCTACGAGCAGTACTTC,CASRAFGGGSYEQYF
TRBD1,-,TRBJ2-2,TRBV30,TGTGCCTGGACCCGGGACAGGGGTAACGGGGAGCTGTTTTTT,CAWTRDRGNGELFF
TRBD1,-,TRBJ2-2,TRBV13,TGTGCCAGCAGCATCAGGGGGCGCACCGGGGAGCTGTTTTTT,CASSIRGRTGELFF
TRBD2,-,TRBJ2-1,TRBV7-9,TGTGCCAGCAGCCGAAGCGGGGGGGCCGTAGATGAGCAGTTCTTC,CASSRSGGAVDEQFF
TRBD1,-,TRBJ1-1,TRBV3-1/TRBV3-2,TGTGCCAGCAGCCTGAGGGGGGCAGGGGGCGTCACTGAAGCTTTCTTT,CASSLRGAGGVTEAFF
-,-,TRBJ1-3,TRBV19,TGTGCCAGTAGTATGATCGACAGGCTATCTGGAAACACCATATATTTT,CASSMIDRLSGNTIYF
-,-,TRBJ2-6,TRBV10-3,TGTGCCATCTTCACCCCAGGAAGGATCTCTGGGGCCAACGTCCTGACTTTC,CAIFTPGRISGANVLTF
-,-,TRBJ2-3,TRBV6-5,TGTGCCAGCAGTTATGGCGGGTCGACAGATACGCAGTATTTT,CASSYGGSTDTQYF
TRBD1,-,TRBJ2-7,TRBV5-4,TGTGCCAGCAGCCTGGCCGGTGGACAGGGGTTCTACGAGCAGTACTTC,CASSLAGGQGFYEQYF